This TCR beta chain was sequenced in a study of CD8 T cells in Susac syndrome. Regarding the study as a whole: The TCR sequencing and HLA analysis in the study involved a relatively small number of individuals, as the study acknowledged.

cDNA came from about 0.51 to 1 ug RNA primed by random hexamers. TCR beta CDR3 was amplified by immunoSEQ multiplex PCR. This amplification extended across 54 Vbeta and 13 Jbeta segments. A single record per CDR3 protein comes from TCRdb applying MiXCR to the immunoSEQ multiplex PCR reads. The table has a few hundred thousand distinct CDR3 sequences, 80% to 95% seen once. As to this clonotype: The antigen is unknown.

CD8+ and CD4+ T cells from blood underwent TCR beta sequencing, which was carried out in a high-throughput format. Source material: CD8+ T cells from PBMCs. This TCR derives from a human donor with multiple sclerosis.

The CDR3 region has the DNA TGCAGTGCTAGAGTTCTTGGACAGGGGATGAACACCGGGGAGCTGTTTTTT. Encoded protein: CSARVLGQGMNTGELFF. V gene TRBV20-1 combines with J gene TRBJ2-2; 9 bases align to TRBD1. The CDR3 is 17 residues long. The germline V gene has CDR1 DFQATT and CDR2 SNEGSKA (reference sequence). J gave up 1 base and V 1 base, and 7 bases lay outside the gene matches.